The T cell receptor (beta chain) described here comes from a study of blood T cell repertoires in COVID-19. The wider study: Sites in the United States, Italy and Spain provided acute and convalescent COVID-19 samples. The cDNA or gDNA used as material had been derived from T cells, B-cell-depleted T cells, or PBMCs.

Original analysis: Cell counts per sample came from amplifying reference gene primers. Method: immunoSEQ multiplex PCR; TCRdb's copy keeps in-frame clones and lacks some. Clonal size and the V and J genes are those of that table, whereas D and trimming came from the DNA. The data contain roughly 63,000 clones, 60% to 75% of them singletons. J gave up 2 bases and V 8 bases, and 6 bases lay outside the gene matches. The germline V gene encodes CDR1 MNHEY and CDR2 SMNVEV (reference sequence). This CDR3 comprises 14 residues. This clonotype was obtained from a woman of 80 years or more with acute or convalescent COVID-19. This chain uses TRBV27 with TRBJ2-5; 9 bases fit TRBD2. The sequenced sample consisted of peripheral blood. The CDR3 sequence is CASHSSGRQETQYF. The CDR3 coding sequence is TGTGCCAGCCATAGCAGCGGGAGGCAAGAGACCCAGTACTTC.